This note documents a single T cell receptor beta chain sequence. CDR1 SEHNR and CDR2 FQNEAQ come from the germline V gene (reference sequence). V was shortened by 4 bases and J by 1 base, with 11 bases between the two germline ends. There are 14 residues in the CDR3. Profiling relied on immunoSEQ multiplex PCR, and the TCRdb table lists in-frame clones only, not all of them. The sample consists of about 91,000 clones, approximately 90% of them appearing once. The sample originates from a study of technical replicates of blood from a few donors. The J gene is TRBJ2-7, the V gene TRBV7-9; D perhaps matches TRBD1 (6 bases). Sequences were obtained from T cells isolated from PBMCs. The receptor was derived from a human donor in good health. The CDR3 nucleotides read TGTGCCAGCAGCTCCATGGACAGTTCCTACGAGCAGTACTTC. This encodes CASSSMDSSYEQYF.